Presented here are 32 T cell receptor beta chains from one specimen sequenced in a study of blood T cell repertoires in COVID-19. Libraries were prepared by immunoSEQ multiplex PCR; TCRdb keeps only in-frame clonotypes and omits some of them. There are some 45,000 clones in the sample; around 82% occur only once, and roughly a third lies in the top ten. Sequencing used peripheral blood. These receptors came from a woman aged 80 or over with acute or convalescent COVID-19.

This chain connects TRBV3-1 (or the pseudogene TRBV3-2) to TRBJ2-7; D unresolved. Germline V CDR1 and CDR2: LGHDT, YNNKEL (reference sequence). The CDR3 extends over 11 amino acids. The V and J ends lost 1 base and 7 bases respectively, with 5 bases between them. The CDR3 protein is CASSQGREQYF. The CDR3 DNA sequence: TGTGCCAGCAGCCAAGGTCGGGAGCAGTACTTC.

This sequence joins TRBV27 and TRBJ2-1, with 9 bases that match TRBD2. The CDR3 totals 15 residues. The germline gives CDR1 MNHEY, CDR2 SMNVEV (reference sequence). Trimming cost V 2 bases and J 4 bases; bases outside gene matches: 3. The CDR3 DNA is TGTGCCAGCAGTTTAAGCGGGGGGATTTACAATGAGCAGTTCTTC. It codes for CASSLSGGIYNEQFF.

This chain uses TRBV3-1 (or the pseudogene TRBV3-2) with TRBJ2-1; 8 bases line up with TRBD2. The V and J ends lost 1 base and 5 bases, in that order; junction bases with no gene match: 7. Germline CDR1 LGHDT, CDR2 YNNKEL (reference sequence). CDR3 length: 16 residues. CDR3 DNA: TGTGCCAGCAGCCAAGGAGGGACTAGAGGCGACAATGAGCAGTTCTTC. This gives the protein CASSQGGTRGDNEQFF.

The CDR3 DNA reads TGTGCCAGTAGTGTCGCGCCTAGGAGGTATACAGATACGCAGTATTTT. Protein sequence: CASSVAPRRYTDTQYF. The genes are TRBV19 and TRBJ2-3; weak D call: TRBD2 (5 bases). This CDR3 has 16 residues. Trimming took 5 bases from V and 3 from J, leaving 18 bases between them. Germline V lookup: CDR1 LNHDA, CDR2 SQIVND (reference sequence).

This sequence joins TRBV3-1 (or the pseudogene TRBV3-2) and TRBJ2-7, with TRBD1 matching over 7 bases. The ends lost 0 bases at V and 4 bases at J; junction bases unmatched: 6. Germline V lookup: CDR1 LGHDT, CDR2 YNNKEL (reference sequence). The CDR3 consists of 15 residues. This CDR3 reads CASSQDTGEVYEQYF. The CDR3 nucleotides read TGTGCCAGCAGCCAAGATACAGGGGAAGTATACGAGCAGTACTTC.

The chain carries TRBV20-1 and TRBJ2-5; D is uncertain. The CDR3 runs 12 residues. Trimming took off 3 bases at V and 7 bases at J, with 12 bases between the two ends. From germline, CDR1 is DFQATT and CDR2 SNEGSKA (reference sequence). CDR3 sequence reads: CSASPRVGTQYF. As DNA, the CDR3 is TGCAGTGCTAGTCCCCGGGTAGGGACCCAGTACTTC.

The rearrangement uses TRBV6-5 and TRBJ2-7, with 8 bases identical to TRBD1. From germline, CDR1 is MNHEY and CDR2 SVGAGI. Trimming cost V 6 bases and J 4 bases; bases outside gene matches: 11. The CDR3 runs 15 residues. CDR3 nucleotide sequence: TGTGCCAGCAGGGACAGGGTGACTGCGGGGTACGAGCAGTACTTC. Its protein is CASRDRVTAGYEQYF.

The V gene is TRBV5-5, the J gene TRBJ2-2; 9 bases are shared with TRBD1. The CDR3 runs 15 residues. The germline CDR1 and CDR2 sequences are SGHKS and YYEKEE (reference sequence). Germline trimming cut 5 bases from V and 8 bases from J; bases unmatched to any gene: 10. The CDR3 loop reads CASSPGDRDLGELFF. The CDR3 bases are TGTGCCAGCAGTCCCGGGGACAGGGATCTAGGGGAGCTGTTTTTT.

V and J are TRBV5-6 and TRBJ1-1; D unclear. The CDR3 is 14 residues long. V lost 1 base and J lost 1, with 8 bases in between. Germline-derived CDR1 and CDR2 are SGHDT and YYEEEE. CDR3 sequence (DNA): TGTGCCAGCAGCTTGCGGGGATGGAACACTGAAGCTTTCTTT. Translation gives CASSLRGWNTEAFF.

V usage is TRBV28 and J usage is TRBJ2-7; 7 bases map to TRBD2. V lost 5 bases to trimming and J lost 7 bases; unmatched junction nucleotides: 11. The CDR3 runs to 14 residues. Looked up from germline, CDR1 is MDHEN and CDR2 is SYDVKM. In nucleotides, the CDR3 is TGTGCCAGCAGTCCCAGCGGGATAGTTAGAGAGCAGTACTTC. Protein sequence: CASSPSGIVREQYF.

CDR3 in DNA: TGCGCCAGCAGCTTGGTGGGGGGGAGCACAGATACGCAGTATTTT. Protein: CASSLVGGSTDTQYF. The chain recombines TRBV5-1 with TRBJ2-3; TRBD2 matches 7 bases. Germline V CDR1 and CDR2: SGHRS, YFSETQ. V lost 0 bases, J lost 0 bases, and 1 base stayed unmatched. The CDR3 runs to 15 residues.

V usage is TRBV3-1 (or the pseudogene TRBV3-2) and J usage is TRBJ1-1; unclear D gene. CDR1 and CDR2 from the germline V gene are LGHDT and YNNKEL (reference sequence). CDR3 length: 15 residues. Trimming stripped 4 bases from V and 3 bases from J, with 15 bases between. CDR3 protein: CASSPSLTRYTEAFF. The DNA for the CDR3 is TGTGCCAGCAGCCCGTCGTTAACGAGGTACACTGAAGCTTTCTTT.

This chain links TRBV19 with TRBJ2-4; possible D gene TRBD1, 6 bases. Germline V gene sequence: CDR1 LNHDA, CDR2 SQIVND (reference sequence). V lost 10 bases, J lost 0 bases, and 7 bases lay in between. The CDR3 length is 12 residues. CDR3 sequence: CATGAAKNIQYF. The CDR3 coding sequence is TGTGCCACAGGGGCAGCCAAAAACATTCAGTACTTC.

This clone was counted a single time. This chain uses TRBV6-1 with TRBJ1-2; D is uncertain. The germline V gene has CDR1 MNHNS and CDR2 SASEGT. The CDR3 covers 13 residues. Trimming cost V 0 bases and J 6 bases, with 8 bases left between them. The CDR3 region is CASSEAYSNGYTF. Here the CDR3 DNA reads TGTGCCAGCAGTGAAGCATACAGCAATGGCTACACCTTC.

A single count supports this clone. V is TRBV5-6 and J is TRBJ1-1, with D tentatively TRBD1 (5 bases). Germline values: CDR1 SGHDT, CDR2 YYEEEE. Deletions cut 3 bases from V and 6 bases from J, with 12 bases between. This CDR3 spans 13 amino acids. The CDR3 sequence: CASSWRGRAEAFF. The CDR3 DNA is TGTGCCAGCAGCTGGAGGGGCAGGGCTGAAGCTTTCTTT.

The V call is TRBV5-1, the J call TRBJ2-1; D may be TRBD2 (5 bases). Germline CDR1 and CDR2: SGHRS and YFSETQ. Deletions cut 0 bases from V and 4 bases from J, with 17 bases between. The length of the CDR3 is 17 residues. The CDR3 DNA follows: TGCGCCAGCAGCTTGGCCGCTACTGCGGGCCCGTACAATGAGCAGTTCTTC. Protein sequence: CASSLAATAGPYNEQFF.

This chain uses TRBV14 with TRBJ2-5; a weak D match, TRBD2 (5 bases). The V and J ends lost 1 base and 1 base respectively, with 7 bases between them. The CDR3 contains 14 residues. CDR1 is SGHDN and CDR2 is FVKESK in the germline V gene. The CDR3 DNA follows: TGTGCCAGCAGCCAAGTGGACTCCCAAGAGACCCAGTACTTC. Residues: CASSQVDSQETQYF.

J is TRBJ2-3 and V is TRBV18; 7 nucleotides agree with TRBD1. Germline CDR1 reads KGHSH; CDR2 reads LQKENI. V lost 3 bases to trimming and J lost 2 bases; unmatched junction nucleotides: 2. The CDR3 is made up of 14 amino acids. DNA for the CDR3: TGTGCCAGCTCACCGGGGACAGTCACAGATACGCAGTATTTT. Its translation is CASSPGTVTDTQYF.

The gene calls are TRBV7-2 and TRBJ2-1, with a weak D call TRBD2 (6 bases). Germline V gene data show CDR1 as SGHTA and CDR2 as FQGNSA. The CDR3 runs 16 residues. V was shortened by 4 bases and J by 0 bases, with 13 bases between the two germline ends. The CDR3 here is CASSSQAGFSYNEQFF. In DNA form, the CDR3 reads TGTGCCAGCAGCTCCCAAGCGGGCTTCTCCTACAATGAGCAGTTCTTC.

The CDR3 region is CASSEVGGVSEQFF. In DNA form, the CDR3 reads TGTGCCAGCAGTGAAGTGGGAGGGGTGAGTGAGCAGTTCTTC. V gene TRBV6-1 combines with J gene TRBJ2-1, with 7 positions matching TRBD2. The CDR3 sequence is 14 residues long. J was trimmed by 9 bases and V by 1 base; bases with no gene match: 6. CDR1 MNHNS and CDR2 SASEGT come from the germline V gene.

This rearrangement joins TRBV18 to TRBJ2-4; TRBD1 matches 10 bases. Germline loops: CDR1 KGHSH, CDR2 LQKENI. V lost 4 bases to trimming and J lost 12 bases; unmatched junction nucleotides: 24. The CDR3 sequence is 19 residues long. The CDR3 DNA reads as TGTGCCAGCTCACGCCGGACAGGGGGTGATAACGCAAGAGGGTCTAATCAGTACTTC. Translation gives CASSRRTGGDNARGSNQYF. The full variable domain, rest sourced from reference TRBV18 and TRBJ2-4, is NAGVMQNPRHLVRRRGQEARLRCSPMKGHSHVYWYRQLPEEGLKFMVYLQKENIIDESGMPKERFSAEFPKEGPSILRIQQVVRGDSAAYFCASSRRTGGDNARGSNQYFGAGTRLSVL.

The genes are TRBV7-8 and TRBJ2-7; the match to TRBD2 covers 13 bases. CDR3 length: 14 amino acids. J lost 11 bases, V lost 6 bases, and 10 bases had no gene match. From germline, CDR1 is SGHVS and CDR2 FQNEAQ. The CDR3 DNA reads as TGTGCCAGCAGTCCCACTAGCGGGAGGGAGGCTAAGTACTTC. This encodes CASSPTSGREAKYF.

The chain has TRBV3-1 (or the pseudogene TRBV3-2) and TRBJ2-5, with D perhaps matching TRBD2 (5 bases). Germline V gene lookup returns CDR1 LGHDT and CDR2 YNNKEL (reference sequence). This CDR3 contains 15 residues. V shed 1 base and J shed 5 bases, with 14 bases lying between them. The CDR3 DNA is TGTGCCAGCAGCCAAGCTCCCGAAGCGGTTGAGACCCAGTACTTC. Amino acids: CASSQAPEAVETQYF.

The rearrangement links TRBV2 to TRBJ1-5, with 8 bases fitting TRBD1. Germline values: CDR1 SNHLY, CDR2 FYNNEI. The junction had 7 bases not matched to a gene; V was cut back by 2 bases and J by 1 base. There are 17 residues in the CDR3. The chain's CDR3 is CASSEKQGAWSNQPQHF. For the CDR3, the DNA is TGTGCCAGCAGTGAAAAGCAGGGGGCGTGGAGCAATCAGCCCCAGCATTTT.

The chain couples TRBV27 to TRBJ1-3; a possible D gene is TRBD1 (5 bases). V was shortened by 6 bases and J by 2 bases, with 14 bases between the two germline ends. This CDR3 spans 15 amino acids. CDR1 and CDR2 (germline): MNHEY, SMNVEV (reference sequence). The CDR3 sequence is CASRSDSTAGNTIYF. As DNA, the CDR3 is TGTGCCAGCAGGAGTGACAGCACAGCTGGAAACACCATATATTTT.

The V call is TRBV5-4, the J call TRBJ2-2; 8 positions match TRBD1. CDR1 is SGHNT, CDR2 YYREEE, per germline (reference sequence). V trimming: 3 bases; J trimming: 1 base; junction bases outside the gene matches: 8. This CDR3 is built from 17 residues. The CDR3 DNA follows: TGTGCCAGCAGCTCCCCGCTCGGGACAGGGAACACCGGGGAGCTGTTTTTT. Protein: CASSSPLGTGNTGELFF.

This chain joins TRBV2 and TRBJ2-7; the match to TRBD2 covers 9 bases. This CDR3 is built from 16 residues. Germline values: CDR1 SNHLY, CDR2 FYNNEI. The ends lost 8 bases at V and 7 bases at J; junction bases unmatched: 18. The CDR3 coding sequence is TGTGCCAGCGGACTAGTGAGCGGGAGGTCGGGAGGAGAGCAGTACTTC. Protein product: CASGLVSGRSGGEQYF.

The rearrangement links TRBV3-1 (or the pseudogene TRBV3-2) to TRBJ2-3; 8 nucleotides align to TRBD2. V shed 5 bases and J 2 bases; nucleotides not matched to a gene: 6. This CDR3 is 15 amino acids long. Germline V gene lookup returns CDR1 LGHDT and CDR2 YNNKEL (reference sequence). This chain's CDR3 is CASSERGKFTDTQYF. DNA for the CDR3: TGTGCCAGCAGCGAGCGGGGGAAGTTCACAGATACGCAGTATTTT.

The chain recombines TRBV28 with TRBJ2-1, with TRBD2 identical over 13 bases. The CDR3 extends over 18 amino acids. V shed 3 bases, J shed 7 bases, and the junction held 12 bases outside the gene matches. From germline, CDR1 is MDHEN and CDR2 SYDVKM. The CDR3 nucleotides read TGTGCCAGCAGTTTTAATCCCTGGGGACTAGCGGGACGAAATGAGCAGTTCTTC. Translation gives CASSFNPWGLAGRNEQFF.

This clone occurred once. This chain joins TRBV2 and TRBJ2-5; 14 bases are a match to TRBD2. Germline assignment: CDR1 SNHLY and CDR2 FYNNEI. The CDR3 sequence is 15 residues long. The V gene end was trimmed by 6 bases and the J gene end by 6 bases; junction bases not matched to a gene: 6. CDR3 DNA: TGTGCCAGCAGAACCGGGACTAGCGGGAGTCAGACCCAGTACTTC. Residues: CASRTGTSGSQTQYF.

This clone was detected once. J is TRBJ1-1 and V is TRBV5-1; D is unclear. V was shortened by 4 bases and J by 1 base, with 11 bases between the two germline ends. Germline CDR1 and CDR2: SGHRS and YFSETQ. This CDR3 comprises 14 residues. CDR3 nucleotide sequence: TGCGCCAGCAGCCCGGGTCGCGGGAACACTGAAGCTTTCTTT. Encoded protein: CASSPGRGNTEAFF.

The V gene is TRBV28, the J gene TRBJ1-1, with D possibly matching TRBD1 (6 bases). The CDR3 has 13 residues. Germline V gene data show CDR1 as MDHEN and CDR2 as SYDVKM. The V gene lost 5 bases and the J gene lost 11 bases, with 18 bases spanning the gap. The CDR3 loop is CASSGGAAGWAFF. Here the CDR3 DNA reads TGTGCCAGCAGTGGGGGGGCTGCCGGGTGGGCTTTCTTT. The complete variable domain, with remaining parts taken from reference TRBV28 and TRBJ1-1, reads DVKVTQSSRYLVKRTGEKVFLECVQDMDHENMFWYRQDPGLGLRLIYFSYDVKMKEKGDIPEGYSVSREKKERFSLILESASTNQTSMYLCASSGGAAGWAFFGQGTRLTVV.